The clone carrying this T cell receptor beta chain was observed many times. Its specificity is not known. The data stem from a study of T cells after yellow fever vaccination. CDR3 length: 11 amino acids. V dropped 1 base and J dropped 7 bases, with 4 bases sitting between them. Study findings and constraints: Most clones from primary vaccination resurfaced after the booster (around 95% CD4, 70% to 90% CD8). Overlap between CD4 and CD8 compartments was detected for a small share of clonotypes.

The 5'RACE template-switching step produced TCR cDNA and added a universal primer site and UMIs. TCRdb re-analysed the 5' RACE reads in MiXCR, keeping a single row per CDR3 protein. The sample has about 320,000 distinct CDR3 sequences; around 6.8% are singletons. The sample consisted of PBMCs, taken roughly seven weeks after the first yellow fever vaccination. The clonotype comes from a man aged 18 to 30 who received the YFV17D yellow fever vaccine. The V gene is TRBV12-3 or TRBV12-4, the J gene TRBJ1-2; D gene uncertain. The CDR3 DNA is TGTGCCAGCAGTTTAGGGGGTGGCTACACCTTC. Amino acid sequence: CASSLGGGYTF.